Presented here are 21 T cell receptor beta chains from one specimen sequenced in a study of T-cell memory formation after mild COVID-19. Using its own MiXCR run on the 5' RACE reads, TCRdb lists one record per CDR3 protein. Of hundreds of thousands of distinct CDR3 sequences listed, about 16% were seen once; the top ten hold approximately 20%. Material: PBMCs or a T cell subset sorted from them (not recorded which). The origin of the receptors is a man aged 18 to 35 who had mild COVID-19 (a few samples of this study predate the infection). Cell type and time point are not known.

This clonotype was seen more than once but under ten times. The chain combines TRBV5-4 with TRBJ2-3; 9 nucleotides match TRBD2. The germline CDR1 and CDR2 sequences are SGHNT and YYREEE (reference sequence). V trimming: 3 bases; J trimming: 4 bases; junction bases outside the gene matches: 6. The CDR3 covers 15 residues. The CDR3 nucleotides read TGTGCCAGCAGCTACGCGGGGGGGCCCCCAGATACGCAGTATTTT. It specifies CASSYAGGPPDTQYF. Together with reference TRBV5-4 and TRBJ2-3, the CDR3 gives the full variable domain: ETGVTQSPTHLIKTRGQQVTLRCSSQSGHNTVSWYQQALGQGPQFIFQYYREEENGRGNFPPRFSGLQFPNYSSELNVNALELDDSALYLCASSYAGGPPDTQYFGPGTRLTVL.

The chain carries TRBV23-1 and TRBJ2-7; unclear D gene. TRBV23-1 belongs to the ORF category, with a function that is uncertain. The CDR3 runs to 11 residues. V dropped 10 bases and J dropped 8 bases, with 15 bases sitting between them. CDR3: CATIGWGKQYF. CDR3 DNA sequence: TGCGCCACCATTGGCTGGGGAAAGCAGTACTTC.

This clonotype was picked up many times. One junction end disagrees with the germline gene, perhaps due to a read error. The gene calls are TRBV5-1 and TRBJ2-1, with a tentative D call TRBD2 (6 bases). There are 16 residues in the CDR3. In germline, CDR1 is SGHRS, CDR2 YFSETQ. CDR3 sequence reads: CASSLDGGSSYNEQFF. The CDR3 DNA follows: TGTGCCAGCAGCTTAGATGGGGGGAGCTCCTACAATGAGCAGTTCTTC.

This clonotype was seen only a few times. V and J are TRBV7-9 and TRBJ1-1, with a weak D call TRBD1 (6 bases). V lost 5 bases and J lost 4, with 11 bases in between. The CDR3 covers 13 residues. Germline V gives CDR1 SEHNR, CDR2 FQNEAQ (reference sequence). The CDR3 region is CASSMKGGTEAFF. The CDR3 DNA follows: TGTGCCAGCAGCATGAAAGGGGGCACTGAAGCTTTCTTT.

This chain connects TRBV12-3 or TRBV12-4 to TRBJ2-7; tentative D call: TRBD1 (5 bases). V lost 3 bases, J lost 10 bases, and 13 bases lay in between. This CDR3 contains 12 residues. CDR3 protein: CASSFPGSAQYF. Written as DNA, the CDR3 is TGTGCCAGCAGTTTCCCAGGGTCGGCCCAGTACTTC.

J is TRBJ2-3 and V is TRBV7-7, with a possible D match to TRBD2 (6 bases). Germline CDR1 SSHAT, CDR2 FNYEAQ (reference sequence). CDR3 length: 13 amino acids. Deletions cut 8 bases from V and 6 bases from J, with 15 bases between. The CDR3 coding sequence is TGTGCCAGCGCCGGGGGACTCACGGATACGCAGTATTTT. This gives the protein CASAGGLTDTQYF.

This clonotype has a handful of counts. This chain uses TRBV7-2 with TRBJ2-7; a possible D gene is TRBD2 (7 bases). In germline, CDR1 is SGHTA, CDR2 FQGNSA. Trimming shortened V by 3 bases and J by 4 bases, and 13 bases separated the two germline ends. This CDR3 has 14 amino acids. In nucleotides, the CDR3 is TGTGCCAGCAGCTTCAGCAGGGGAGGGTACGAGCAGTACTTC. Its protein is CASSFSRGGYEQYF.

This clonotype showed up just a few times. Here the CDR3 reads CATSRDPGPYGYTF. Here the CDR3 DNA reads TGTGCCACCAGCAGAGATCCAGGACCCTATGGCTACACCTTC. The J gene is TRBJ1-2, the V gene TRBV15, with D unclear. The CDR3 is 14 amino acids. Germline loops: CDR1 LNHNV, CDR2 YYDKDF (reference sequence). Trimming cost V 0 bases and J 4 bases, with 9 bases left between them.

The genes are TRBV12-3 or TRBV12-4 and TRBJ1-2; 8 positions agree with TRBD1. V lost 5 bases, J lost 4 bases, and 9 bases stayed unmatched. This CDR3 is built from 15 residues. The CDR3 region has the DNA TGTGCCAGCAGTAAGGACAGGGCCCTCACCTATGGCTACACCTTC. This translates into CASSKDRALTYGYTF.

This clonotype was detected only a few times. The chain carries TRBV14 and TRBJ1-6, with 7 positions matching TRBD1. The V gene's germline CDR1 is SGHDN and CDR2 FVKESK. V shed 8 bases and J 3 bases; nucleotides not matched to a gene: 10. This CDR3 contains 16 residues. In nucleotides, the CDR3 is TGTGCCAGCCCCCCGGGCAGGGGGGACTATAATTCACCCCTCCACTTT. It yields the protein CASPPGRGDYNSPLHF.

This sequence joins TRBV7-9 and TRBJ1-3; unclear D gene. Germline V gives CDR1 SEHNR, CDR2 FQNEAQ (reference sequence). V lost 5 bases, J lost 4 bases, and 18 bases lay in between. This CDR3 has 16 residues. CDR3 in DNA: TGTGCCAGCAGCAACCCCCGGGGAGGGCGCGGAAACACCATATATTTT. Protein sequence: CASSNPRGGRGNTIYF.

Only a few counts were recorded for this clonotype. V and J are TRBV19 and TRBJ1-5; possibly TRBD1 for D (6 bases). Per the germline V gene, CDR1 is LNHDA and CDR2 is SQIVND (reference sequence). The CDR3 spans 18 residues. Trimming took 3 bases from V and 1 from J, leaving 19 bases between them. CDR3 nucleotide sequence: TGTGCCAGTAGTATTCGGGTTGCACAGGGTCGCAGCAATCAGCCCCAGCATTTT. It specifies CASSIRVAQGRSNQPQHF.

There are a few counts of this clonotype. The junction and the germline gene differ at one end; a read error may be behind it. The chain has TRBV13 and TRBJ1-6; 8 bases match TRBD1. Looked up from germline, CDR1 is PRHDT and CDR2 is FYEKMQ (reference sequence). CDR3 length equals 15 residues. The CDR3 DNA is TGTGCCAGCAGCCTAGGGGACAGGTATAATTCACCCCTCCACTTT. Protein sequence: CASSLGDRYNSPLHF.

This clonotype was seen only a few times. The V and J genes are TRBV5-1 and TRBJ1-2; the D gene is possibly TRBD1 (6 bases). This CDR3 comprises 14 residues. V was trimmed by 0 bases and J by 7 bases, leaving 13 bases between them. The germline V gene has CDR1 SGHRS and CDR2 YFSETQ. CDR3 residues: CASSLAGRGSGYTF. CDR3 nucleotides: TGCGCCAGCAGCTTGGCCGGCAGGGGCTCTGGCTACACCTTC.

This clonotype was observed at least ten times. The rearrangement links TRBV10-2 to TRBJ1-1; no clear D gene. The germline V gene has CDR1 WSHSY and CDR2 SAAADI. The CDR3 spans 10 residues. V was cut by 6 bases and J by 1 base, with 0 bases left in between. CDR3 protein: CASRNTEAFF. The CDR3 DNA follows: TGCGCCAGCAGGAACACTGAAGCTTTCTTT.

This clonotype was counted between two and nine times. This chain connects TRBV6-6 to TRBJ2-3; D is tentatively TRBD1 or TRBD2 (5 bases each). The CDR3 has 15 residues. In germline, CDR1 is MNHNY, CDR2 SVGAGI (reference sequence). Between the trimmed V and J ends, which lost 5 bases and 4 bases, there was a span of 16 bases. The CDR3 region is CASSGRQRGSDTQYF. CDR3 bases: TGTGCCAGCAGTGGGAGACAGAGGGGCTCAGATACGCAGTATTTT.

This clonotype has more than one count but fewer than ten. This chain links TRBV29-1 with TRBJ1-1, with unresolved D. CDR3 length: 14 amino acids. Germline V CDR1 and CDR2: SQVTM, ANQGSEA. Trimming took 5 bases from V and 3 from J, leaving 16 bases between them. The CDR3 coding sequence is TGCAGCGTTCGGACGAGGGAGGTCGACACTGAAGCTTTCTTT. Amino acids: CSVRTREVDTEAFF.

In its sample, this clonotype was seen a few times. The genes are TRBV7-6 and TRBJ1-2; TRBD1 might be the D (6 bases). Trimming removed 2 bases from V and 7 bases from J, with 17 bases in between. The germline gives CDR1 SGHVS, CDR2 FNYEAQ. This CDR3 is 15 amino acids long. The CDR3 protein is CASSLNSRARGGYTF. CDR3 in DNA: TGTGCCAGCAGCTTAAATTCGCGGGCCAGGGGTGGCTACACCTTC.

This clonotype has just a few counts. The CDR3 protein is CASSRVPGDIQYF. The CDR3 DNA sequence: TGTGCCAGCAGCCGCGTCCCAGGCGACATTCAGTACTTC. V gene TRBV7-9 combines with J gene TRBJ2-4; no clear D. The CDR3 consists of 13 residues. CDR1 is SEHNR, CDR2 FQNEAQ, per germline (reference sequence). Trimming took off 5 bases at V and 8 bases at J, with 13 bases between the two ends.

This clonotype has just a few counts. J is TRBJ2-1 and V is TRBV5-1; 9 bases map to TRBD1. Trimming took 9 bases from V and 5 from J; bases not matched to a gene: 6. The CDR3 runs to 13 residues. The germline gives CDR1 SGHRS, CDR2 YFSETQ. This CDR3 reads CATGTGLDNEQFF. CDR3 DNA: TGCGCCACCGGGACAGGGCTGGACAATGAGCAGTTCTTC.

The V gene is TRBV3-1, the J gene TRBJ2-1; the match to TRBD1 covers 10 bases. CDR1 is LGHDT, CDR2 YNNKEL, per germline (reference sequence). The J segment lost 3 bases and the V segment lost 7 bases, leaving 6 bases of the junction unmatched. The CDR3 contains 15 residues. CDR3 sequence reads: CASTVGQGDYNEQFF. CDR3 sequence (DNA): TGTGCCAGCACCGTTGGACAGGGGGACTACAATGAGCAGTTCTTC.